The rows below give T cell receptor beta chains drawn from one sample of a study of blood T cell repertoires in COVID-19. Only in-frame clones appear in the TCRdb table, and some are missing; sequencing was by immunoSEQ multiplex PCR. The sample contains 330,000 or so clones, about nine tenths of which appear only once. The sequenced sample consisted of PBMCs or T cells enriched from blood (not recorded which). The receptors were gathered from a woman in her thirties who had been exposed to COVID-19. Each CDR3 is given without its conserved first and last residue. D genes are given only for firm matches.

ASSKVEGRNTEAF	TRBJ1-1	NA	TRBV21-1
SASRQGDSPLH	TRBJ1-6	TRBD1	TRBV20-1
SVRPGLAGGSYNEQF	TRBJ2-1	TRBD2	TRBV29-1
ASSLLAGANTDTQY	TRBJ2-3	TRBD2	TRBV19
AWSSRVREPLH	TRBJ1-6	NA	TRBV30
ASNYDKASGNNEQF	TRBJ2-1	TRBD2	TRBV28
ASSLSGNQPQH	TRBJ1-5	NA	TRBV12-3/TRBV12-4
ASSLGVGFENEQF	TRBJ2-1	NA	TRBV18
ASSPDSGELF	TRBJ2-2	NA	TRBV19
ATSDRLAGGYNEQF	TRBJ2-1	TRBD2	TRBV24-1
ASSAGVGTQY	TRBJ2-5	TRBD2	TRBV12-3/TRBV12-4
ASSQRGSGANVLT	TRBJ2-6	NA	TRBV3-1/TRBV3-2
ASSLAANNQPQH	TRBJ1-5	NA	TRBV18
ASSPALRLFYNEQF	TRBJ2-1	NA	TRBV5-8
ASSLPGTGINH	TRBJ2-7	TRBD1	TRBV28
ASSATGDYGYT	TRBJ1-2	TRBD1	TRBV28
ASSIEGQMGYEQY	TRBJ2-7	NA	TRBV19
ASSFTRSYEQY	TRBJ2-7	NA	TRBV28
ASSKLELSTKNIQY	TRBJ2-4	NA	TRBV21-1
ASSYSNQGAYNEQF	TRBJ2-1	TRBD1	TRBV6-5
ASSRRSGRDQETQY	TRBJ2-5	TRBD2	TRBV11-1
ASSLGLVPGAVQPQH	TRBJ1-5	NA	TRBV28
ASSPTAVQGYT	TRBJ1-2	NA	TRBV5-6
ASSTEGDEQY	TRBJ2-7	NA	TRBV9
ASSVEAGRSNSPLH	TRBJ1-6	NA	TRBV9
ASSLGQDNTEAF	TRBJ1-1	TRBD1	TRBV18
ASSPTDRNYGYT	TRBJ1-2	NA	TRBV28
ASSLGGENIQY	TRBJ2-4	NA	TRBV12-3/TRBV12-4
SASGTGAWTEAF	TRBJ1-1	TRBD1	TRBV20-1